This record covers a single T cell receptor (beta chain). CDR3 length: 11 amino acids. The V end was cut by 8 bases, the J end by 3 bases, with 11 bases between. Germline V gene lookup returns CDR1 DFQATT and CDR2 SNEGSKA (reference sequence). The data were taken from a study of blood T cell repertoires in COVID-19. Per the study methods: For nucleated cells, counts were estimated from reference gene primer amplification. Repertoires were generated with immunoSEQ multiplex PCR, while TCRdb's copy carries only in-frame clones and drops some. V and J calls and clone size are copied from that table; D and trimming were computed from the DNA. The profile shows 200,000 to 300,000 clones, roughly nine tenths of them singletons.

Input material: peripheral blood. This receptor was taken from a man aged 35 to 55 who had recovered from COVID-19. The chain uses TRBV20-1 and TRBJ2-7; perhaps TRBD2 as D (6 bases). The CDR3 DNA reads TGCAGTCTCGGTAGCGGCTACGAGCAGTACTTC. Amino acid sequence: CSLGSGYEQYF.